These 31 T cell receptor beta chains came from one sample sequenced in a study of blood T cell repertoires in COVID-19. Generated by immunoSEQ multiplex PCR, the TCRdb table keeps only in-frame clones and is missing some. The table records 200,000 to 250,000 clones, approximately 80% of them present only once. Sample: peripheral blood. All receptors come from a man aged 25-40 years who had recovered from COVID-19.

The genes are TRBV27 and TRBJ1-5; D is ambiguous. V was clipped by 2 bases and J by 0 bases, with 14 bases between them. CDR1 and CDR2 (germline): MNHEY, SMNVEV (reference sequence). The CDR3 loop spans 17 amino acids. The CDR3 sequence: CASSLVGSTYSNQPQHF. For the CDR3, the DNA is TGTGCCAGCAGTTTAGTGGGCAGCACTTATAGCAATCAGCCCCAGCATTTT.

The V gene is TRBV28, the J gene TRBJ1-2; D possibly corresponds to TRBD1 (5 bases). Germline-derived CDR1 and CDR2 are MDHEN and SYDVKM. The CDR3 covers 14 residues. V lost 4 bases and J 4 bases, leaving 13 bases between the germline ends. The DNA for the CDR3 is TGTGCCAGCAGTTCCCCCGACAGAAGCTATGGCTACACCTTC. Residues: CASSSPDRSYGYTF.

The chain recombines TRBV19 with TRBJ1-5; 7 bases line up with TRBD1. There are 13 residues in the CDR3. CDR1 and CDR2 from the germline V gene are LNHDA and SQIVND (reference sequence). The trim removed 5 bases at V and 6 bases at J, leaving 4 bases unmatched. The CDR3 loop reads CASSPTGVQPQHF. CDR3 coding DNA: TGTGCCAGTAGTCCTACAGGGGTTCAGCCCCAGCATTTT.

The rearrangement links TRBV15 to TRBJ2-1, with 7 bases lining up with TRBD2. In germline, CDR1 is LNHNV, CDR2 YYDKDF (reference sequence). Germline trimming cut 0 bases from V and 12 bases from J; bases unmatched to any gene: 5. This CDR3 has 13 residues. The CDR3 reads CATSRDGGGGQFF. CDR3 sequence (DNA): TGTGCCACCAGCAGAGATGGCGGGGGAGGGCAGTTCTTC.

The rearrangement joins TRBV6-5 to TRBJ2-6; D is unresolved. The CDR3 spans 15 residues. V was cut by 10 bases and J by 0 bases, with 13 bases left in between. CDR1 is MNHEY, CDR2 SVGAGI, per germline. CDR3 DNA sequence: TGTGCCACAGGTCCTAAAGTCTCTGGGGCCAACGTCCTGACTTTC. It specifies CATGPKVSGANVLTF.

The chain joins TRBV18 to TRBJ1-2, with TRBD1 identical over 8 bases. Germline V gives CDR1 KGHSH, CDR2 LQKENI. The CDR3 has 13 residues. V lost 3 bases to trimming and J lost 9 bases; unmatched junction nucleotides: 6. The CDR3 loop reads CASSPGTGIRYTF. DNA for the CDR3: TGTGCCAGCTCACCTGGGACAGGTATTCGCTACACCTTC.

The rearrangement links TRBV6-1 to TRBJ1-5, with 12 bases lining up with TRBD1. This CDR3 region has 18 residues. Trimming at V came to 4 bases and at J to 6 bases, leaving 13 bases not matched to a gene. Germline values: CDR1 MNHNS, CDR2 SASEGT. CDR3 nucleotides: TGTGCCAGCAGTGCGACCTATCCGGGACAGGGGGCGCGTCAGCCCCAGCATTTT. Translation: CASSATYPGQGARQPQHF.

This chain joins TRBV29-1 and TRBJ2-1; TRBD1 matches 7 bases. The CDR3 is 14 residues long. Trimming took 7 bases from V and 1 from J; bases not matched to a gene: 7. From germline, CDR1 is SQVTM and CDR2 ANQGSEA. CDR3 sequence (DNA): TGCAGCGCCCGACAGGGCGGGTCCTACAATGAGCAGTTCTTC. It encodes CSARQGGSYNEQFF.

V usage is TRBV21-1 and J usage is TRBJ1-2; the table's D call, TRBD1, has no DNA check behind it. TRBV21-1 is termed a pseudogene. The CDR3 covers 15 residues. CDR3 sequence: CASSSRTGHGYGYTF. CDR3 nucleotides: TGTGCCAGCAGCTCCCGGACAGGGCACGGCTATGGCTACACCTTC.

J is TRBJ2-3 and V is TRBV7-7; 10 nucleotides line up with TRBD2. This CDR3 region has 14 residues. Germline CDR1 and CDR2: SSHAT and FNYEAQ (reference sequence). V dropped 3 bases and J dropped 5; count of bases not matched to a gene: 2. CDR3 sequence (DNA): TGTGCCAGCAGCTTGAGCGGGGGGGGAGATACGCAGTATTTT. Translated, it gives CASSLSGGGDTQYF.

The gene calls are TRBV18 and TRBJ2-3; unclear D gene. The CDR3 contains 15 residues. CDR1 KGHSH and CDR2 LQKENI come from the germline V gene. V was pared by 3 bases and J by 0 bases, with 10 bases between. The DNA for the CDR3 is TGTGCCAGCTCACCTGTCTATCTCAGCACAGATACGCAGTATTTT. Translating it yields CASSPVYLSTDTQYF.

In DNA, the CDR3 is TGTGCCAGCAGCTCCGGACTATACACTGAAGCTTTCTTT. It translates to CASSSGLYTEAFF. The chain uses TRBV7-2 and TRBJ1-1; D ambiguous. Per the germline V gene, CDR1 is SGHTA and CDR2 is FQGNSA. Trimming removed 4 bases at V and 3 bases at J, with 9 bases between. The CDR3 is 13 residues long. Combining the CDR3 with reference TRBV7-2 and TRBJ1-1 gives the whole variable domain GAGVSQSPSNKVTEKGKDVELRCDPISGHTALYWYRQSLGQGLEFLIYFQGNSAPDKSGLPSDRFSAERTGGSVSTLTIQRTQQEDSAVYLCASSSGLYTEAFFGQGTRLTVV.

The chain couples TRBV29-1 to TRBJ1-1; 8 bases are a match to TRBD1. V trimming: 3 bases; J trimming: 4 bases; junction bases outside the gene matches: 4. The CDR3 runs 13 residues. CDR1 and CDR2 from the germline V gene are SQVTM and ANQGSEA. The CDR3 is CSVDQGAGTEAFF. DNA for the CDR3: TGCAGCGTTGATCAGGGGGCGGGCACTGAAGCTTTCTTT.

The V gene is TRBV28, the J gene TRBJ2-5, with TRBD1 matching 8 bases. J was trimmed by 1 base and V by 5 bases; bases with no gene match: 12. The CDR3 runs 17 residues. Germline V gives CDR1 MDHEN, CDR2 SYDVKM. The CDR3 DNA reads TGTGCCAGCAGTCCACTACAGGGGGAACTCCCCCAAGAGACCCAGTACTTC. It encodes CASSPLQGELPQETQYF.

This clone was counted a single time. The gene calls are TRBV28 and TRBJ2-5; TRBD2 is a possible D gene (6 bases). This CDR3 contains 15 residues. CDR1 and CDR2 (germline): MDHEN, SYDVKM. V lost 6 bases to trimming and J lost 7 bases, with 21 bases between them. The DNA for the CDR3 is TGTGCCAGCAGCCTCCCGGGAGTCCAGTTGGGGACCCAGTACTTC. It yields the protein CASSLPGVQLGTQYF. The entire variable domain, with the rest obtained from reference TRBV28 and TRBJ2-5, is as follows: DVKVTQSSRYLVKRTGEKVFLECVQDMDHENMFWYRQDPGLGLRLIYFSYDVKMKEKGDIPEGYSVSREKKERFSLILESASTNQTSMYLCASSLPGVQLGTQYFGPGTRLLVL.

V is TRBV2 and J is TRBJ2-1, with D uncertain. V was shortened by 6 bases and J by 6 bases, with 12 bases between the two germline ends. The CDR3 is made up of 13 amino acids. The germline gives CDR1 SNHLY, CDR2 FYNNEI. CDR3 sequence (DNA): TGTGCCAGCAGAAAAGACGGCGGCAATGAGCAGTTCTTC. Its translation is CASRKDGGNEQFF.

V and J are TRBV28 and TRBJ2-3, with 10 bases aligning to TRBD2. The CDR3 totals 12 residues. After removal of 5 bases from V and 11 bases from J, the junction contained 4 bases not matched to a gene. Germline CDR1 reads MDHEN; CDR2 reads SYDVKM. CDR3 residues: CASSIKRGGQYF. For the CDR3, the DNA is TGTGCCAGCAGTATAAAGCGGGGGGGGCAGTATTTT. Full variable domain (remainder filled in from reference TRBV28 and TRBJ2-3): DVKVTQSSRYLVKRTGEKVFLECVQDMDHENMFWYRQDPGLGLRLIYFSYDVKMKEKGDIPEGYSVSREKKERFSLILESASTNQTSMYLCASSIKRGGQYFGPGTRLTVL.

The chain couples TRBV7-9 to TRBJ2-7, with D perhaps matching TRBD2 (6 bases). The CDR3 consists of 16 residues. Germline assignment: CDR1 SEHNR and CDR2 FQNEAQ (reference sequence). V lost 1 base and J 0 bases, leaving 13 bases between the germline ends. CDR3 loop: CASSLGTGGNSYEQYV. CDR3 nucleotide sequence: TGTGCCAGCAGCTTAGGGACTGGCGGGAACTCCTACGAGCAGTACGTC.

The chain recombines TRBV7-2 with TRBJ1-1, with D unresolved. Trimming cost V 5 bases and J 1 base, with 8 bases left between them. Germline CDR1 SGHTA, CDR2 FQGNSA. The CDR3 spans 13 residues. CDR3 loop: CASSVYWNTEAFF. The DNA for the CDR3 is TGTGCCAGCAGCGTTTATTGGAACACTGAAGCTTTCTTT.

The rearrangement joins TRBV6-5 to TRBJ1-5; D gene ambiguous. V lost 5 bases and J 0 bases, leaving 11 bases between the germline ends. CDR1 MNHEY and CDR2 SVGAGI come from the germline V gene. The CDR3 extends over 15 amino acids. In nucleotides, the CDR3 is TGTGCCAGCAGTACGGGTCTTTATAGCAATCAGCCCCAGCATTTT. Translating gives CASSTGLYSNQPQHF.

The chain uses TRBV5-8 and TRBJ2-5, with 9 bases aligning to TRBD1. The V segment lost 2 bases and the J segment 7 bases; nucleotides outside the gene matches: 9. The germline V gene has CDR1 SGHTS and CDR2 YDEGEE. This CDR3 contains 15 residues. The CDR3 DNA reads as TGTGCCAGCAGCTTACGACAGGGGGGATTGGTGACCCAGTACTTC. This gives the protein CASSLRQGGLVTQYF.

In the case of this clone: In the same sample, other DNA sequences code for this CDR3. The genes are TRBV5-1 and TRBJ1-1; the match to TRBD1 covers 8 bases. The CDR3 has 14 amino acids. The V and J ends lost 0 bases and 4 bases, in that order; junction bases with no gene match: 2. The germline V gene encodes CDR1 SGHRS and CDR2 YFSETQ. As DNA, the CDR3 is TGCGCCAGCAGCTTGGGACAGGGGCCCACTGAAGCTTTCTTT. It translates to CASSLGQGPTEAFF. Full variable domain (missing parts from reference TRBV5-1 and TRBJ1-1): KAGVTQTPRYLIKTRGQQVTLSCSPISGHRSVSWYQQTPGQGLQFLFEYFSETQRNKGNFPGRFSGRQFSNSRSEMNVSTLELGDSALYLCASSLGQGPTEAFFGQGTRLTVV.

This sequence joins TRBV19 and TRBJ2-3, with TRBD2 identical over 9 bases. V shed 7 bases and J 4 bases; nucleotides not matched to a gene: 9. The germline V gene encodes CDR1 LNHDA and CDR2 SQIVND (reference sequence). This CDR3 has 15 residues. As DNA, the CDR3 is TGTGCCAGTATGAGAAGCGGGGGGCGGGCAGATACGCAGTATTTT. Protein product: CASMRSGGRADTQYF.

The J gene is TRBJ2-3, the V gene TRBV4-1; 7 nucleotides align to TRBD2. CDR1 and CDR2 (germline): MGHRA, YSYEKL. This CDR3 is built from 17 residues. After removal of 0 bases from V and 2 bases from J, the junction contained 8 bases not matched to a gene. CDR3 protein: CASSQEGSGLNTDTQYF. DNA for the CDR3: TGCGCCAGCAGCCAAGAGGGATCGGGACTAAACACAGATACGCAGTATTTT.

This rearrangement joins TRBV3-1 (or the pseudogene TRBV3-2) to TRBJ2-2, with 8 bases identical to TRBD1. Germline V CDR1 and CDR2: LGHDT, YNNKEL (reference sequence). Trimming at V came to 2 bases and at J to 0 bases, leaving 2 bases not matched to a gene. The CDR3 sequence is 16 residues long. In DNA, the CDR3 is TGTGCCAGCAGCCAATCAGGGGGCCCGAACACCGGGGAGCTGTTTTTT. It codes for CASSQSGGPNTGELFF.

This chain joins TRBV5-1 and TRBJ2-5, with 10 bases lining up with TRBD2. CDR1 and CDR2 from the germline V gene are SGHRS and YFSETQ. V lost 4 bases and J lost 5; bases outside the gene matches: 8. The CDR3 spans 15 residues. The CDR3 nucleotides read TGCGCCAGCAGCGGAGCGGGGGGGCTAGGGGAGACCCAGTACTTC. It encodes CASSGAGGLGETQYF.

This clone was picked up one time. J is TRBJ1-2 and V is TRBV25-1; the D gene is possibly TRBD1 (5 bases). This CDR3 is 11 amino acids long. The germline gives CDR1 MGHDK, CDR2 SYGVNS. Trimming stripped 7 bases from V and 8 bases from J, with 11 bases between. CDR3 coding DNA: TGTGCCAGCACCAGGGAAAAAGGCTACACCTTC. Translation: CASTREKGYTF.

The chain carries TRBV6-1 and TRBJ2-7, with TRBD1 matching over 7 bases. The CDR3 length is 15 residues. Germline trimming cut 3 bases from V and 3 bases from J; bases unmatched to any gene: 8. Germline values: CDR1 MNHNS, CDR2 SASEGT. The chain's CDR3 is CASSDPGQRNYEQYV. The CDR3, as DNA: TGTGCCAGCAGTGACCCGGGACAGAGAAACTACGAGCAGTACGTC.

Only a few counts were recorded for this clone. V usage is TRBV6-2 or TRBV6-3 and J usage is TRBJ1-1, with 8 bases identical to TRBD1. CDR1 and CDR2 from the germline V gene are MNHEY and SVGEGT. This CDR3 has 14 residues. V lost 5 bases, J lost 5 bases, and 7 bases stayed unmatched. CDR3: CASSRSGGGTEAFF. CDR3 sequence (DNA): TGTGCCAGCAGTCGTTCAGGGGGCGGGACTGAAGCTTTCTTT.

CDR3: CASSHGQSLIQPQHF. In DNA, the CDR3 is TGTGCCAGCAGCCATGGACAGAGCTTGATACAGCCCCAGCATTTT. The rearrangement joins TRBV7-9 to TRBJ1-5, with D possibly TRBD1 on 6 matching bases. This CDR3 comprises 15 residues. From germline, CDR1 is SEHNR and CDR2 FQNEAQ (reference sequence). V lost 5 bases to trimming and J lost 7 bases, with 18 bases between them.

The chain combines TRBV11-2 with TRBJ2-3; 8 bases are shared with TRBD2. Germline trimming cut 2 bases from V and 4 bases from J; bases unmatched to any gene: 5. From germline, CDR1 is SGHAT and CDR2 FQNNGV. The CDR3 runs to 15 residues. The CDR3 DNA follows: TGTGCCAGCAGCTTAAGCGGGGGCCAACCAGATACGCAGTATTTT. Its translation: CASSLSGGQPDTQYF.